This T cell receptor beta chain was captured in a study of blood T cell repertoires in COVID-19. Germline CDR1 is SGHRS and CDR2 is YFSETQ. The CDR3 loop spans 15 amino acids. With V trimmed by 4 bases and J by 2 bases, 3 bases remained unmatched. Note on this clone: Additional DNA sequences in this sample encode the identical CDR3.

The method was immunoSEQ multiplex PCR; TCRdb's version includes in-frame clones alone and lacks a portion of them. The table shows around 230,000 clones, with 82% occurring only once. Sequencing was performed on peripheral blood. This sequence was found in a woman aged 55-75 years with active or convalescent COVID-19. The genes are TRBV5-1 and TRBJ2-1; TRBD1 agrees at 10 bases. The CDR3 loop is CASSPGQGAYNEQFF. The DNA for the CDR3 is TGCGCCAGCAGCCCAGGACAGGGGGCCTACAATGAGCAGTTCTTC.